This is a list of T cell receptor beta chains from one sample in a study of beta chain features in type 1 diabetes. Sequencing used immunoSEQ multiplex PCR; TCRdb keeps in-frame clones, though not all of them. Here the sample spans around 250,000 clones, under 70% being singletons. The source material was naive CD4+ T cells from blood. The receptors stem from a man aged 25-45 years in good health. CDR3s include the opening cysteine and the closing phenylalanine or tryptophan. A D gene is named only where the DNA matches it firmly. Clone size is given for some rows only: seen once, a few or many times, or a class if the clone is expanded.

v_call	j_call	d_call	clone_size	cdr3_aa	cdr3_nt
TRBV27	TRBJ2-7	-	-	CASSSYQESPYEQYF	TGTGCCAGCAGTTCGTACCAAGAGTCCCCCTACGAGCAGTACTTC
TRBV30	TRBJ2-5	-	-	CAWNGYQEGQYF	TGTGCCTGGAATGGTTACCAAGAGGGCCAGTACTTC
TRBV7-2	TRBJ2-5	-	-	CASSLAGGRETQYF	TGTGCCAGCAGCTTAGCGGGGGGGCGTGAGACCCAGTACTTC
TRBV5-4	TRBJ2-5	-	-	CASSPRVQETQYF	TGTGCCAGCAGCCCCCGAGTACAAGAGACCCAGTACTTC
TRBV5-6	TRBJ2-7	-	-	CASSLGGEQYF	TGTGCCAGCAGCTTGGGCGGGGAGCAGTACTTC
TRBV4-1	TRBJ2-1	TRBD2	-	CASSRTSGINEQFF	TGCGCCAGCAGCCGAACTAGCGGGATTAATGAGCAGTTCTTC
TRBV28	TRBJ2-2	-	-	CATVGYGELFF	TGTGCCACTGTAGGGTACGGGGAGCTGTTTTTT
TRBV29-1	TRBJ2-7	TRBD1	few	CSVTGTAYEQYF	TGCAGCGTTACGGGGACAGCCTACGAGCAGTACTTC
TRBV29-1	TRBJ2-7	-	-	CSVDSNYEQYF	TGCAGCGTTGACAGCAACTACGAGCAGTACTTC
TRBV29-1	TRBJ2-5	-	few	CSVEIQIQETQYF	TGCAGCGTTGAAATACAGATACAAGAGACCCAGTACTTC
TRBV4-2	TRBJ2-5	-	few	CASSPDQETQYF	TGTGCCAGCAGCCCTGACCAGGAGACCCAGTACTTC
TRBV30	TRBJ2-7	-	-	CAWSRGFEQYF	TGTGCCTGGAGTCGGGGGTTCGAGCAGTACTTC
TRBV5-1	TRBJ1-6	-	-	CASSEGVKNSPLHF	TGCGCCAGCAGCGAGGGGGTGAAAAATTCACCCCTCCACTTT
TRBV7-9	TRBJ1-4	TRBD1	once	CASSPRQGAGEKLFF	TGTGCCAGCAGCCCGCGACAGGGGGCTGGCGAAAAACTGTTTTTT
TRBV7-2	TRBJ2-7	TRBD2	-	CASSLEAGFFEQYF	TGTGCCAGCAGCTTAGAAGCGGGATTTTTCGAGCAGTACTTC
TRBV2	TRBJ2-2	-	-	CASKTGATGGELFF	TGTGCCAGCAAAACGGGAGCTACAGGCGGGGAGCTGTTTTTT
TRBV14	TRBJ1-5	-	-	CASSQDRGPQHF	TGTGCCAGCAGCCAAGATCGGGGGCCCCAGCATTTT
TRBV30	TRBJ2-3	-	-	CAWSSGQLSTDTQYF	TGTGCCTGGAGTTCGGGACAACTTAGCACAGATACGCAGTATTTT
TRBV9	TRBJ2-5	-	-	CASSRDLQETQYF	TGTGCCAGCAGCCGGGACCTCCAAGAGACCCAGTACTTC
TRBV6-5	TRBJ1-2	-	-	CASSRADSYYRGYTF	TGTGCCAGCAGTCGAGCCGACAGCTACTATAGAGGCTACACCTTC
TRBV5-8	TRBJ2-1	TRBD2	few	CASSLGGTSGYNEQFF	TGTGCCAGCTCCTTGGGTGGGACTAGCGGATACAATGAGCAGTTCTTC
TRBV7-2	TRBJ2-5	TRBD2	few	CASSPGLAGRETQYF	TGTGCCAGCAGTCCGGGACTAGCGGGACGAGAGACCCAGTACTTC
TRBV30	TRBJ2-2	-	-	CAWSVLQGLNTGELFF	TGTGCCTGGAGTGTACTCCAGGGGTTAAACACCGGGGAGCTGTTTTTT
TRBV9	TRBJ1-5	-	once	CASSTGTDQPQHF	TGTGCCAGCAGCACCGGGACCGATCAGCCCCAGCATTTT
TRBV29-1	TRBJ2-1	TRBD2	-	CSVQAGGRGEQFF	TGCAGCGTTCAAGCGGGAGGTCGCGGTGAGCAGTTCTTC
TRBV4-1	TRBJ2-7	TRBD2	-	CASSSQLAGVYEQYF	TGCGCCAGCAGCTCCCAACTAGCGGGAGTGTACGAGCAGTACTTC
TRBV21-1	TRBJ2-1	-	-	CASSKFKGLAGNEQFF	TGTGCCAGCAGCAAATTCAAGGGACTAGCAGGCAATGAGCAGTTCTTC
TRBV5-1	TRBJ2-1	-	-	CASSSSIEQFF	TGCGCCAGCAGCTCCTCTATTGAGCAGTTCTTC
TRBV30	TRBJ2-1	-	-	CAWSAGASYNEQFF	TGTGCCTGGAGTGCCGGGGCGTCCTACAATGAGCAGTTCTTC
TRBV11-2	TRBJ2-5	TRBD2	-	CASSSTSGRPQETQYF	TGTGCCAGCAGCTCGACTAGCGGGCGGCCCCAAGAGACCCAGTACTTC
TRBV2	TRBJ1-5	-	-	CASTSLSNQPQHF	TGTGCCAGCACTAGCCTTAGCAATCAGCCCCAGCATTTT
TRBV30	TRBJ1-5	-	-	CAWSVGGSSQPQHF	TGTGCCTGGAGTGTAGGAGGGAGTAGTCAGCCCCAGCATTTT
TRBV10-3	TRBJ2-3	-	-	CAISERPGADTQYF	TGTGCCATCAGTGAGCGGCCCGGCGCAGATACGCAGTATTTT
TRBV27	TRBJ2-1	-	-	CASSLTRRYNEQFF	TGTGCCAGCAGTTTAACGCGGAGGTACAATGAGCAGTTCTTC
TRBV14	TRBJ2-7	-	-	CASSQDLAGSYEQYF	TGTGCCAGCAGCCAAGATCTCGCAGGATCCTACGAGCAGTACTTC
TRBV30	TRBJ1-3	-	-	CAWGYGNTIYF	TGTGCCTGGGGGTATGGAAACACCATATATTTT
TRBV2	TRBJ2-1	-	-	CASSGYLRQFF	TGTGCCAGCAGTGGATACTTACGGCAGTTCTTC
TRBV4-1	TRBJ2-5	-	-	CASSQRMRETQYF	TGCGCCAGCAGCCAAAGGATGAGGGAGACCCAGTACTTC
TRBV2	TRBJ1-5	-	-	CASSVNSNQPQHF	TGTGCCAGCAGTGTAAATAGCAATCAGCCCCAGCATTTT
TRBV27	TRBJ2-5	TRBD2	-	CASSYARAGGETQYF	TGTGCCAGCAGTTACGCCAGGGCGGGAGGAGAGACCCAGTACTTC
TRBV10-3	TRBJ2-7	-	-	CAISPRDTYSYEQYF	TGTGCCATCAGCCCACGGGACACCTACTCCTACGAGCAGTACTTC
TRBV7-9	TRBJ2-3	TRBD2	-	CASSFIAGRTDTQYF	TGTGCCAGCAGCTTTATAGCGGGACGCACAGATACGCAGTATTTT
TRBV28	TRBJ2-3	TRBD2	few	CASSLPGGGTDTQYF	TGTGCCAGCAGTTTGCCGGGGGGAGGCACAGATACGCAGTATTTT
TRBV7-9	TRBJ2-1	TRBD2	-	CASSSSGDYNEQFF	TGTGCCAGCAGCTCTAGCGGCGATTACAATGAGCAGTTCTTC
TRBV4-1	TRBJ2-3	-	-	CASSSPGTDTQYF	TGCGCCAGCAGCTCCCCAGGGACAGATACGCAGTATTTT
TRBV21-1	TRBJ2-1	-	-	CASSLGREAYNEQFF	TGTGCCAGCAGCCTCGGGCGGGAGGCCTACAATGAGCAGTTCTTC
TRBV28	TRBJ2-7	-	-	CASRGLYEQYF	TGTGCCAGCAGGGGACTCTACGAGCAGTACTTC
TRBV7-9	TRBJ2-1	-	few	CASSLAGSSYNEQFF	TGTGCCAGCAGCTTAGCGGGAAGCTCCTACAATGAGCAGTTCTTC
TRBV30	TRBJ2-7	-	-	CAWSVFHEQYF	TGTGCCTGGAGTGTGTTTCACGAGCAGTACTTC
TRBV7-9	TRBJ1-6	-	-	CASSLGRAGSPLHF	TGTGCCAGCAGCTTAGGCAGGGCGGGCTCACCCCTCCACTTT
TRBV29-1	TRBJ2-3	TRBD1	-	CSAGTGASTDTQYF	TGCAGCGCTGGGACAGGGGCTAGCACAGATACGCAGTATTTT
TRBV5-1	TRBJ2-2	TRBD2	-	CASSGWTSGANTGELFF	TGCGCCAGCAGCGGATGGACTAGCGGAGCGAACACCGGGGAGCTGTTTTTT
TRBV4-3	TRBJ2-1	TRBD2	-	CASSLRTSGAYNEQFF	TGCGCCAGCAGCCTTCGGACTAGCGGGGCTTACAATGAGCAGTTCTTC
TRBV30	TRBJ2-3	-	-	CAWSPQGDTQYF	TGTGCCTGGAGTCCCCAGGGGGATACGCAGTATTTT
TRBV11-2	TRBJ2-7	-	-	CASSLEARRSSYEQYF	TGTGCCAGCAGCTTAGAAGCTAGACGAAGCTCCTACGAGCAGTACTTC
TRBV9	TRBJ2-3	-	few	CASSAGTSTDTQYF	TGTGCCAGCAGCGCCGGGACTAGCACAGATACGCAGTATTTT
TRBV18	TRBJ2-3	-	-	CASSPTTDTQYF	TGTGCCAGCTCACCGACCACAGATACGCAGTATTTT
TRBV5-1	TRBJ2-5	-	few	CASSLDGYREETQYF	TGCGCCAGCAGCTTGGACGGGTATCGGGAAGAGACCCAGTACTTC